Sequencing of this T cell receptor (beta chain) was carried out in a study of shared clonotypes between healthy human individuals. Study-wide results and limits: Non-shared clonotypes had lower generation probabilities than clonotypes shared by all four sorted-subset donors.

Comments on this clone: Antigen unknown.

Some clones are missing from TCRdb's copy, which holds only in-frame ones; the method was immunoSEQ multiplex PCR. The sample carries more than 2 million clones, approximately 96% recorded once. Germline CDR1 reads MNHNS; CDR2 reads SASEGT. The CDR3 covers 14 residues. Trimming shortened V by 0 bases and J by 7 bases, and 9 bases separated the two germline ends. What was sequenced was naive CD4+ T cells sorted from blood. Subset: CD45RA+ positively selected. The receptor was isolated from a man between 18 and 29 years old in good health. V and J are TRBV6-1 and TRBJ1-4, with unresolved D. The CDR3 DNA is TGTGCCAGCAGTGAAGCGCCGGGTAGTGAAAAACTGTTTTTT. Translating gives CASSEAPGSEKLFF.